These 22 T cell receptor beta chains were sequenced from one sample in a study of T-cell reconstitution after alpha-beta-depleted transplantation in children (dated by TCRdb to about 2016). Summary of the overall study and its limitations: Over the following months the frequencies of hyperexpanded clones went down, and after one year T-cell counts and TCRbeta diversity were mostly credited to newly produced T cells.

The antigens for these receptors are not known. Library creation used PCR. Sequencing took place on an Illumina HiSeq 2500. TCR library preparation used molecular barcoding, with unique molecular identifiers applied to normalize quantification of the TCRbeta repertoire. TCRdb itself trimmed the public reads at Q25 with fastp, ran MiXCR and retained productive beta chains. Each CDR3 protein gets just one entry, which takes the most common genes and DNA from the rows behind it. Present in this sample are about 300,000 distinct CDR3 sequences, less than 9.5% of which were seen just once. The top ten hold over 7.5% of the sample. The sample's treatment or condition label, decoded: allogeneic hematopoietic cell transplantation with graft depleted of TCRalphabeta T cells and CD19 B cells. The sequences come from peripheral blood, collected 360 days after TCRalphabeta/CD19-depleted stem cell transplant. These receptors all stem from a female patient between 2 and 15 years old who had a stem cell transplant for Fanconi anemia, so the T cells may come from the graft donor.

This clonotype appeared a few times. The chain links TRBV11-2 to TRBJ1-1, with D unresolved. CDR1 is SGHAT, CDR2 FQNNGV, per germline. V was shortened by 3 bases and J by 5 bases, with 10 bases between the two germline ends. CDR3 size: 13 residues. CDR3 sequence (DNA): TGTGCCAGCAGCTTGGAGGCAAGGACTGAAGCTTTCTTT. As protein: CASSLEARTEAFF.

This clonotype was recorded at least ten times. This rearrangement joins TRBV5-1 to TRBJ1-1; D is unresolved. The V end lost 0 bases, the J end lost 4 bases, and 7 bases lay between the germline ends. Looked up from germline, CDR1 is SGHRS and CDR2 is YFSETQ. The CDR3 spans 13 residues. This CDR3 reads CASSLGEGTEAFF. CDR3 sequence (DNA): TGCGCCAGCAGCTTGGGGGAGGGCACTGAAGCTTTCTTT.

J is TRBJ1-1 and V is TRBV11-2, with 7 bases identical to TRBD1. Trimming cost V 8 bases and J 10 bases; bases outside gene matches: 13. CDR1 is SGHAT and CDR2 is FQNNGV in the germline V gene. The CDR3 spans 13 residues. Here the CDR3 DNA reads TGTGCCAGCCTAAGGACAGGTGGGGGTTCAGCTTTCTTT. Its protein is CASLRTGGGSAFF.

The rearrangement uses TRBV11-1 and TRBJ2-2; 9 nucleotides agree with TRBD2. The CDR3 loop spans 19 amino acids. V lost 5 bases, J lost 5 bases, and 18 bases stayed unmatched. Germline V gene sequence: CDR1 SGHAT, CDR2 FQDESV (reference sequence). For the CDR3, the DNA is TGTGCCAGCAGCCTCAGGACGACTAGCGGTCCCGGGGGGACCGGGGAGCTGTTTTTT. It specifies CASSLRTTSGPGGTGELFF.

The CDR3, as DNA: TGTGCCAGCAGCTTATGGGACAGGGGGCTAGCCAAAAACATTCAGTACTTC. Translating it yields CASSLWDRGLAKNIQYF. V is TRBV7-3 and J is TRBJ2-4, with 12 bases matching TRBD1. Germline V lookup: CDR1 SGHTA, CDR2 FQGTGA. CDR3 length equals 17 residues. J lost 0 bases, V lost 2 bases, and 2 bases had no gene match.

This clonotype was recorded only once. J is TRBJ1-1 and V is TRBV4-2; D ambiguous. The V end lost 2 bases, the J end lost 4 bases, and 14 bases lay between the germline ends. Germline CDR1 reads LGHNA; CDR2 reads YNFKEQ. This CDR3 has 15 amino acids. The CDR3 DNA sequence: TGTGCCAGCAGCCAAATAATTCCGGGAACCACTGAAGCTTTCTTT. Its translation: CASSQIIPGTTEAFF.

A remark on this clonotype: Germline is not matched at one junction end, which may reflect a read error. The gene calls are TRBV30 and TRBJ1-3, with D perhaps matching TRBD1 (5 bases). Germline CDR1 reads GTSNPN; CDR2 reads SVGIG (reference sequence). The CDR3 consists of 11 residues. As DNA, the CDR3 is TGCGGGCAGGGCCACGGAAACACCATATATTTT. Translation: CGQGHGNTIYF.

The chain links TRBV28 to TRBJ2-3, with a tentative D call TRBD1 (5 bases). The CDR3 sequence is 17 residues long. Germline V gene lookup returns CDR1 MDHEN and CDR2 SYDVKM. Trimming left V 6 bases short and J 0 bases short, with 19 bases between. The CDR3 protein is CASRGAPAGLSTDTQYF. As DNA, the CDR3 is TGTGCCAGCAGAGGGGCCCCTGCAGGGCTTAGCACAGATACGCAGTATTTT.

In its sample, this clonotype was seen many times. The chain employs TRBV5-1 and TRBJ2-5, with unresolved D. CDR3 length equals 13 residues. Germline assignment: CDR1 SGHRS and CDR2 YFSETQ. V shed 2 bases and J shed 2 bases, with 7 bases lying between them. CDR3 nucleotide sequence: TGCGCCAGCAGCTTTGTGGGACAAGAGACCCAGTACTTC. Translation: CASSFVGQETQYF.

The table lists this clonotype with many counts. The chain employs TRBV10-3 and TRBJ2-7; D may be TRBD1 (6 bases). Germline CDR1 and CDR2: ENHRY and SYGVKD. The CDR3 extends over 15 amino acids. Between the trimmed V and J ends, which lost 1 base and 5 bases, there was a span of 15 bases. Here the CDR3 DNA reads TGTGCCATCAGTGAGTTTGGGGGCGAAGGGCACGAGCAGTACTTC. It yields the protein CAISEFGGEGHEQYF.

This clonotype turned up a few times. V and J are TRBV4-3 and TRBJ1-2; D is uncertain. The germline V gene encodes CDR1 LGHNA and CDR2 YSLEER. V was shortened by 0 bases and J by 7 bases, with 9 bases between the two germline ends. CDR3 size: 13 residues. The CDR3, as DNA: TGCGCCAGCAGCCAAGACGGGAATGGTGGCTACACCTTC. Its translation is CASSQDGNGGYTF.

This clonotype has at least ten counts. This chain joins TRBV5-1 and TRBJ2-7; D is undetermined. This CDR3 has 17 residues. Looked up from germline, CDR1 is SGHRS and CDR2 is YFSETQ. Trimming removed 0 bases at V and 0 bases at J, with 16 bases between. The CDR3, as DNA: TGCGCCAGCAGCTTGGGCTCGGGCCAGAGGACCTCCTACGAGCAGTACTTC. Translated, it gives CASSLGSGQRTSYEQYF.

This clonotype was seen ten or more times. The CDR3 loop is CASSDSSGANVLTF. Here the CDR3 DNA reads TGCGCCAGTTCGGACTCGTCTGGGGCCAACGTCCTGACTTTC. This chain joins TRBV10-2 and TRBJ2-6; a weak D match, TRBD2 (5 bases). The V end was cut by 9 bases, the J end by 1 base, with 10 bases between. The CDR3 is made up of 14 amino acids. Germline values: CDR1 WSHSY, CDR2 SAAADI.

This clonotype has more than one count but fewer than ten. The gene calls are TRBV11-2 and TRBJ2-3, with TRBD2 matching over 8 bases. The germline V gene has CDR1 SGHAT and CDR2 FQNNGV. Losses at the gene ends were 1 base for V and 4 bases for J; bases not matched to a gene: 19. There are 20 residues in the CDR3. CDR3 sequence: CASSLVFWTSSIQGPDTQYF. The DNA of the CDR3 is TGTGCCAGCAGCTTAGTGTTTTGGACTAGCTCGATCCAAGGCCCAGATACGCAGTATTTT.

This clonotype was found many times. This chain joins TRBV6-5 and TRBJ1-1; 8 positions match TRBD1. From germline, CDR1 is MNHEY and CDR2 SVGAGI. The J segment lost 6 bases and the V segment lost 5 bases, leaving 2 bases of the junction unmatched. This CDR3 comprises 12 residues. The CDR3 protein is CASSPGGPEAFF. Here the CDR3 DNA reads TGTGCCAGCAGTCCAGGGGGCCCTGAAGCTTTCTTT.

This clonotype was observed many times. V usage is TRBV12-3 or TRBV12-4 and J usage is TRBJ1-2, with a weak D call TRBD1 (5 bases). V was cut by 6 bases and J by 4 bases, with 12 bases left in between. This CDR3 has 13 residues. The CDR3 is CASSPVTVYGYTF. The CDR3 nucleotides read TGTGCCAGCAGCCCGGTGACAGTCTATGGCTACACCTTC.

This clonotype was detected a few times. The genes are TRBV7-9 and TRBJ2-1; 8 positions match TRBD2. The CDR3 runs 16 residues. The J segment lost 6 bases and the V segment lost 1 base, leaving 8 bases of the junction unmatched. The germline CDR1 and CDR2 sequences are SEHNR and FQNEAQ (reference sequence). CDR3 in DNA: TGTGCCAGCAGCTTAGTAGCCACTAGCGGATTCAATGAGCAGTTCTTC. Amino acids: CASSLVATSGFNEQFF.

This clonotype was counted only a few times. J is TRBJ1-5 and V is TRBV18, with a tentative D call TRBD1 (6 bases). Per the germline V gene, CDR1 is KGHSH and CDR2 is LQKENI. V was cut by 1 base and J by 1 base, with 11 bases left in between. The CDR3 is 16 residues long. Written as DNA, the CDR3 is TGTGCCAGCTCACCACTGGGGGGCTCGAGCAATCAGCCCCAGCATTTT. As protein: CASSPLGGSSNQPQHF.

This clonotype turned up a few times. The CDR3, as DNA: TGCAGCGTAGATAAAGGGGGGCGTCCGGGGGTTGAGCAGTTCTTC. This sequence encodes CSVDKGGRPGVEQFF. V gene TRBV29-1 combines with J gene TRBJ2-1, with D perhaps assigned TRBD1 or TRBD2 (6 bases each). The CDR3 sequence is 15 residues long. CDR1 SQVTM and CDR2 ANQGSEA come from the germline V gene. V lost 6 bases to trimming and J lost 9 bases, with 24 bases between them.

This clonotype was counted at least ten times. The V and J genes are TRBV5-1 and TRBJ2-1; 10 nucleotides line up with TRBD2. The CDR3 is 17 residues long. Germline CDR1 is SGHRS and CDR2 is YFSETQ. J was trimmed by 9 bases and V by 0 bases; bases with no gene match: 12. The CDR3 nucleotides read TGCGCCAGCAGCTTGGTCAGAGCGGGGGGGCTGGTGGGTGAGCAGTTCTTC. Protein sequence: CASSLVRAGGLVGEQFF.

A few counts support this clonotype. The chain couples TRBV6-5 to TRBJ1-1, with 8 bases lining up with TRBD1. The germline V gene encodes CDR1 MNHEY and CDR2 SVGAGI. J was trimmed by 6 bases and V by 4 bases; bases with no gene match: 7. The CDR3 has 14 residues. The CDR3 spells CASSSMTGEAEAFF. The CDR3 region has the DNA TGTGCCAGCAGTTCCATGACAGGGGAGGCTGAAGCTTTCTTT.

This clonotype was observed many times. The gene calls are TRBV9 and TRBJ2-1; no reliable D call. This CDR3 comprises 14 residues. From germline, CDR1 is SGDLS and CDR2 YYNGEE. The V end was cut by 4 bases, the J end by 5 bases, with 13 bases between. CDR3 loop: CASSLRAVDNEQFF. DNA for the CDR3: TGTGCCAGCAGCCTTCGGGCGGTAGACAATGAGCAGTTCTTC.